These 17 T cell receptor beta chains were all obtained from the same sample, sequenced in a study of regulatory T cells in long-lasting Graves disease. Arm-PCR of CDR3 regions and iRepertoire HTBI primers were the basis on which TCR beta libraries were built. One entry per CDR3 protein results from TCRdb running MiXCR on the multiplex PCR reads. The repertoire includes about 440,000 distinct CDR3 sequences, under 15% of them detected once, and roughly 17% sits in the top ten. Indicated time point: newly diagnosed GD, antithyroid drugs for less than 3 months. RNA isolated from PBMCs was used to make the TCR library. The same specimen was also included in a second study, on T cells in Graves' hyperthyroidism and ophthalmopathy.

Sequencing was performed on peripheral blood mononuclear cells (PBMCs), taken at new diagnosis, from a patient treated with antithyroid drugs. These receptors were collected from a woman aged 25 to 45 with Graves disease.

This clonotype was observed at least ten times. This chain uses TRBV25-1 with TRBJ2-3, with 7 bases lining up with TRBD1. Germline CDR1 and CDR2: MGHDK and SYGVNS. V shed 2 bases, J shed 1 base, and the junction held 21 bases outside the gene matches. The CDR3 totals 21 residues. This chain's CDR3 is CASSEASLGTDIPRGTDTQYF. In DNA, the CDR3 is TGTGCCAGCAGTGAAGCTTCCTTGGGGACAGATATTCCAAGGGGCACAGATACGCAGTATTTT.

The sample holds many counts of this clonotype. The chain recombines TRBV6-9 with TRBJ1-6; possible D gene TRBD1, 5 bases. Trimming cost V 3 bases and J 10 bases, with 16 bases left between them. Germline V gene data show CDR1 as MNHGY and CDR2 as SVAAGI. The CDR3 is 15 residues long. The CDR3: CASSYVSGEGSPLHF. The CDR3 region has the DNA TGTGCCAGCAGTTACGTCTCGGGGGAAGGCTCACCCCTCCACTTT.

This clonotype came up many times. The V and J genes are TRBV3-1 and TRBJ2-3; D may be TRBD1 or TRBD2 (6 bases each). V lost 4 bases to trimming and J lost 4 bases, with 15 bases between them. The CDR3 totals 15 residues. From germline, CDR1 is LGHDT and CDR2 YNNKEL (reference sequence). CDR3 DNA: TGTGCCAGCAGCCCCCCGTCCGGGGGCGCAGATACGCAGTATTTT. Translation: CASSPPSGGADTQYF.

Concerning this clonotype: The junction and the germline gene differ at one end; a read error may be behind it. V gene TRBV11-2 combines with J gene TRBJ2-1, with D perhaps matching TRBD2 (6 bases). Looked up from germline, CDR1 is SGHAT and CDR2 is FQNNGV. The CDR3 has 11 residues. The CDR3: CAGSPGDEQFF. For the CDR3, the DNA is TGTGCCGGCAGCCCGGGGGATGAGCAGTTCTTC.

The chain carries TRBV6-5 and TRBJ2-7; D remains unclear. The CDR3 covers 15 residues. The germline V gene has CDR1 MNHEY and CDR2 SVGAGI. Trimming took off 0 bases at V and 2 bases at J, with 11 bases between the two ends. CDR3: CASSYSFEPPYEQYF. In DNA form, the CDR3 reads TGTGCCAGCAGTTACTCGTTCGAGCCCCCCTACGAGCAGTACTTC.

The chain uses TRBV18 and TRBJ1-1, with D possibly matching TRBD1 (5 bases). Trimming took 2 bases from V and 1 from J, leaving 8 bases between them. CDR1 and CDR2 (germline): KGHSH, LQKENI. This CDR3 comprises 14 residues. CDR3 amino acids: CASSPDGQNTEAFF. The CDR3 coding sequence is TGTGCCAGCTCACCAGACGGACAGAACACTGAAGCTTTCTTT.

V is TRBV4-1 and J is TRBJ2-1; D remains ambiguous. The CDR3 runs 15 residues. V lost 5 bases, J lost 0 bases, and 11 bases lay in between. Germline assignment: CDR1 MGHRA and CDR2 YSYEKL. This chain's CDR3 is CASSSLQPSYNEQFF. The CDR3 nucleotides read TGCGCCAGCAGCTCACTTCAACCCTCCTACAATGAGCAGTTCTTC.

At least ten counts were recorded for this clonotype. The rearrangement links TRBV12-3 or TRBV12-4 to TRBJ2-7; TRBD1 might be the D (6 bases). The length of the CDR3 is 13 residues. Trimming cost V 5 bases and J 3 bases, with 11 bases left between them. The CDR3 DNA sequence: TGTGCCAGCAGTCCTCAGGGGTTCTACGAGCAGTACTTC. Its translation: CASSPQGFYEQYF.

The sample holds many counts of this clonotype. The chain is built from TRBV20-1 and TRBJ2-4; 12 nucleotides align to TRBD2. The CDR3 is 19 amino acids. From germline, CDR1 is DFQATT and CDR2 SNEGSKA (reference sequence). V trimming: 6 bases; J trimming: 0 bases; junction bases outside the gene matches: 15. In DNA form, the CDR3 reads TGCAGTGCCCCCCTGAGGGCTAGCGGGAGGGGGGGAGCCAAAAACATTCAGTACTTC. This codes for CSAPLRASGRGGAKNIQYF.

This clonotype was seen repeatedly, ten times or more. The chain couples TRBV5-1 to TRBJ2-1; 12 bases agree with TRBD2. This CDR3 is 14 amino acids long. V lost 5 bases and J lost 7; bases outside the gene matches: 4. Germline CDR1 reads SGHRS; CDR2 reads YFSETQ. The CDR3 reads CASRPGLAGNEQFF. DNA for the CDR3: TGCGCCAGCAGACCCGGACTAGCGGGAAATGAGCAGTTCTTC.

The table lists this clonotype with a few counts. The chain links TRBV19 to TRBJ1-5; 7 bases line up with TRBD1. The germline gives CDR1 LNHDA, CDR2 SQIVND (reference sequence). Losses at the gene ends were 3 bases for V and 12 bases for J; bases not matched to a gene: 23. The CDR3 has 18 amino acids. The chain's CDR3 is CASSIFRQMTDRAPVQHF. CDR3 in DNA: TGTGCCAGTAGTATTTTCCGACAAATGACCGACAGGGCCCCAGTCCAGCATTTT.

There are many counts of this clonotype. This chain connects TRBV2 to TRBJ2-6; 12 nucleotides align to TRBD2. CDR1 and CDR2 from the germline V gene are SNHLY and FYNNEI. With 6 bases clipped from V and 1 base from J, the junction kept 7 bases outside the gene matches. CDR3 length: 18 amino acids. In nucleotides, the CDR3 is TGTGCCAGCAGCCAAACTAGCGGGAGGAGTTCTGGGGCCAACGTCCTGACTTTC. Translated: CASSQTSGRSSGANVLTF.

This clonotype has a handful of counts. V gene TRBV5-1 combines with J gene TRBJ1-4, with TRBD1 matching over 7 bases. Germline assignment: CDR1 SGHRS and CDR2 YFSETQ. The CDR3 loop spans 12 amino acids. The V and J ends lost 4 bases and 8 bases, in that order; junction bases with no gene match: 2. CDR3: CASSTTGEKLFF. For the CDR3, the DNA is TGCGCCAGCAGCACGACAGGGGAAAAACTGTTTTTT.

The chain employs TRBV7-3 and TRBJ2-6; maybe TRBD1 (5 bases). CDR1 is SGHTA and CDR2 is FQGTGA in the germline V gene. The V gene lost 5 bases and the J gene lost 1 base, with 9 bases spanning the gap. The CDR3 runs to 15 residues. CDR3 amino acids: CASSKTVSGANVLTF. CDR3 nucleotide sequence: TGTGCCAGCAGCAAGACAGTTTCTGGGGCCAACGTCCTGACTTTC.

This clonotype was counted many times. J is TRBJ1-1 and V is TRBV5-8; D not resolved. Trimming took off 1 base at V and 4 bases at J, with 14 bases between the two ends. Germline values: CDR1 SGHTS, CDR2 YDEGEE. The CDR3 has 15 amino acids. This chain's CDR3 is CASSLLGEVGTEAFF. Written as DNA, the CDR3 is TGTGCCAGCAGCTTGCTCGGGGAGGTTGGCACTGAAGCTTTCTTT.

This clonotype came up many times. This rearrangement joins TRBV7-3 to TRBJ1-1; D may be TRBD1 (6 bases). CDR1 is SGHTA and CDR2 is FQGTGA in the germline V gene. The ends were cut back, 3 bases at V and 5 bases at J, with 10 bases in the middle. This CDR3 is 13 amino acids long. CDR3 nucleotides: TGTGCCAGCAGCTTCGGGGGGCTTACTGAAGCTTTCTTT. As protein: CASSFGGLTEAFF.

The chain employs TRBV2 and TRBJ1-1; D ambiguous. CDR1 and CDR2 from the germline V gene are SNHLY and FYNNEI. The V end lost 8 bases, the J end lost 7 bases, and 14 bases lay between the germline ends. The CDR3 is made up of 12 amino acids. Here the CDR3 reads CASLEGLGEAFF. DNA for the CDR3: TGTGCCAGCCTAGAGGGCCTGGGTGAAGCTTTCTTT.